This T cell receptor beta chain was retrieved from a study of T cell clonotyping in hematopoietic cell transplantation (dated by TCRdb to the early 2020s). At the level of the whole study: Recipient samples taken before transplant were obtained following cytoreduction. In the study, 135 blood samples were gathered from over 30 consecutive transplant recipients and their related donors. Recruitment of patients ran from September 2015 to early 2017, and follow-up continued until late 2020 or until death.

Per the publication, the time point label means: recipient sample about 28 days before transplant, after cytoreduction. Blood from recipients was drawn roughly 28 days before transplant, then again at days 30, 100 and 180 after transplant. Using Nuclei Lysis Solution, genomic DNA was extracted from unfractionated peripheral blood mononuclear cells that were either fresh or cryopreserved. With the immunoSEQ assay, which is a bias-controlled multiplex PCR relying on V- and J-specific primers, TCR beta CDR3 regions were amplified from genomic DNA. In a second PCR step, the CDR3 amplicons were tagged with a proprietary barcode plus Illumina adapter sequences. CDR3 libraries were sequenced on an Illumina MiSeq instrument. On the authors' methods: Export and quality control were performed with immunoSEQ Analyzer 3.0, and downstream analyses were performed with R Bioconductor and Immunarch. Only productive rearrangements within the normalized downsampled data set were used in the calculation of repertoire metrics. In the normalized cohort, clonotypes with more than 5 templates were defined as pathologically expanded. Repertoire diversity was measured with the Inverse Simpson Index. To capture all clonotypes, CMV-specificity analyses were performed on the non-normalized data set. Imported from immuneACCESS, the table was reduced by TCRdb to in-frame sequences with V and J called. These copies leave out some clones; in studies compared against another copy, an unresolved V gene accounts for under half, and the cause of the remainder is not known. V, J and clone size reflect that table, while D and trimming were determined from the DNA. The sample table shows 15,000 to 20,000 clones, and about 83% are seen once. Of the sample, around 7.7% falls within the top ten clones.

Findings and caveats that apply to the study as a whole: Broader posttransplant TCR repertoire diversity was predicted by donor and pretransplant recipient Inverse Simpson Index values. Overlap with donor repertoires was found for only a small fraction of recipient repertoires, with over 95% found to appear de novo at the given depth. After transplant, TCR diversity in recipients dropped, and pathologically expanded clonotypes increased progressively from day 30 to day 180. The sample size was limited, and because cells were not sorted, the contributions of CD4 and CD8 repertoires could not be separated.

Comment on this clone: The target of this receptor is not known. No base qualities exist here, and no much larger clone lies one base off it.

V is pruned by 3 bases and J by 6 bases, leaving 4 bases of the junction without a gene match. The CDR3, from cysteine to phenylalanine, totals 14 residues. Only the CDR3 portion is preserved as DNA: 42 bases, with reading frame beginning at the first base. The specimen comprised peripheral blood mononuclear cells, sampled before stem cell transplant. The sequence came from a man over 45 with acute myeloid leukemia. Some clones in this sample may be carry-over from other donors' samples. The sequence links TRBV5-3 to TRBJ2-7; a stretch of 12 junction bases matches TRBD1. Being an ORF, TRBV5-3 has a function that is uncertain. The CDR3 protein is CARSSGDRGREQYF. The nucleotide sequence is TGTGCCAGAAGCTCCGGGGACAGGGGGCGCGAGCAGTACTTC.